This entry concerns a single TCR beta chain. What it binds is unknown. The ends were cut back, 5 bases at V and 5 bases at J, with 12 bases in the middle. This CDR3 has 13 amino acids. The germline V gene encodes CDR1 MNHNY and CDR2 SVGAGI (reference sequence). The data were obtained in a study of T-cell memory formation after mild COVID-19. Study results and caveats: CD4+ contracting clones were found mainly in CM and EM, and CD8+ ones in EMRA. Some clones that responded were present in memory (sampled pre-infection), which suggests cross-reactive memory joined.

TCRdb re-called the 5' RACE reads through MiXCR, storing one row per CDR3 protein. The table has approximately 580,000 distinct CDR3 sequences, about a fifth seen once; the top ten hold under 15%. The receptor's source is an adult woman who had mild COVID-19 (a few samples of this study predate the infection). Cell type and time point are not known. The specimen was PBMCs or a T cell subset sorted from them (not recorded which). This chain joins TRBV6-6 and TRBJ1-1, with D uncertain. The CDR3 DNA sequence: TGTGCCAGCAGTCCCGGTCTTATGACTGAAGCTTTCTTT. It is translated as CASSPGLMTEAFF.